Included here is one TCR beta chain sequence, with context. After removal of 4 bases from V and 0 bases from J, the junction contained 9 bases not matched to a gene. There are 17 residues in the CDR3. Germline lookup yields CDR1 MDHEN and CDR2 SYDVKM. This entry comes from a study of blood T cell repertoires in COVID-19. At the level of the study: Acute and convalescent COVID-19 specimens originated in the United States, Italy and Spain.

In the source study's methods: Estimates of nucleated cell counts were drawn from the amplification of reference gene primers. The protocol was immunoSEQ multiplex PCR, while the TCRdb copy is restricted to in-frame clones and leaves out a portion. V and J calls and clone size come straight from that table; D and trimming were deduced from the DNA. The data contain hundreds of thousands of clones, about 87% of them seen just once; the ten biggest clones take up over 2.5%. Sequencing was done on a sample of peripheral blood. The sequence derives from a man aged 55-75 years with acute or convalescent COVID-19. The genes are TRBV28 and TRBJ2-1; 7 bases agree with TRBD1. Here the CDR3 reads CASSWGTWDSSYNEQFF. The CDR3 nucleotides are TGTGCCAGCAGTTGGGGGACGTGGGACAGCTCCTACAATGAGCAGTTCTTC.